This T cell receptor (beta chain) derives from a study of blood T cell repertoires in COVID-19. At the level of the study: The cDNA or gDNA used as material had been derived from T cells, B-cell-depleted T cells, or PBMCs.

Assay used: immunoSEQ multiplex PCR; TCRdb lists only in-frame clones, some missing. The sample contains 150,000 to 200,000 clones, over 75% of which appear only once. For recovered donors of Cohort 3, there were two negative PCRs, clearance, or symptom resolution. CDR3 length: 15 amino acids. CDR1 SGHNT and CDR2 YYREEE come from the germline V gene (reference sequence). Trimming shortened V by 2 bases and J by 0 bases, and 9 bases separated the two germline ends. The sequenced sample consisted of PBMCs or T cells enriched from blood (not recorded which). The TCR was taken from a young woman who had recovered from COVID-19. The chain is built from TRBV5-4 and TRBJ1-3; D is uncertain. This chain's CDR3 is CASSLSTHSGNTIYF. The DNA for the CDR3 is TGTGCCAGCAGCTTATCTACCCACTCTGGAAACACCATATATTTT.